The next 25 T cell receptor beta chains were all read from a single sample in a study of blood T cell repertoires in COVID-19. Libraries were prepared by immunoSEQ multiplex PCR; TCRdb keeps only in-frame clonotypes and omits some of them. The sample contains some 250,000 clones, around four fifths of which appear only once. Material: peripheral blood. The receptors were gathered from a man older than 75 with acute or convalescent COVID-19.

This rearrangement joins TRBV7-2 to TRBJ2-1, with 12 nucleotides matching TRBD2. Germline CDR1 is SGHTA and CDR2 is FQGNSA. CDR3 length equals 15 residues. V dropped 6 bases and J dropped 7; count of bases not matched to a gene: 7. CDR3: CASSMRLAGDNEQFF. The CDR3 DNA reads TGTGCCAGCAGTATGAGACTAGCGGGGGATAATGAGCAGTTCTTC.

The rearrangement uses TRBV27 and TRBJ2-7, with 9 bases lining up with TRBD1. This CDR3 is 14 amino acids long. With 2 bases clipped from V and 6 bases from J, the junction kept 5 bases outside the gene matches. CDR1 MNHEY and CDR2 SMNVEV come from the germline V gene (reference sequence). Written as DNA, the CDR3 is TGTGCCAGCAGTTTAGCCGGGACAGGGTCCGAGCAGTACTTC. Protein: CASSLAGTGSEQYF.

The chain carries TRBV19 and TRBJ2-5, with 9 bases lining up with TRBD2. Germline loops: CDR1 LNHDA, CDR2 SQIVND (reference sequence). J gave up 5 bases and V 5 bases, and 3 bases lay outside the gene matches. The CDR3 totals 13 residues. The chain's CDR3 is CASSVSGSETQYF. The CDR3 DNA reads as TGTGCCAGTAGTGTTAGCGGGAGTGAGACCCAGTACTTC.

J is TRBJ2-7 and V is TRBV28; 9 bases map to TRBD1. The length of the CDR3 is 14 residues. Trimming at V came to 7 bases and at J to 5 bases, leaving 9 bases not matched to a gene. Germline assignment: CDR1 MDHEN and CDR2 SYDVKM. The CDR3 spells CASNPGTGLNEQYF. Written as DNA, the CDR3 is TGTGCCAGCAACCCCGGGACAGGGCTCAACGAGCAGTACTTC.

Points on this clone: This sample also contains other DNA sequences that code for the same CDR3. The chain recombines TRBV11-2 with TRBJ2-5; 10 nucleotides align to TRBD2. V dropped 2 bases and J dropped 2; count of bases not matched to a gene: 2. Germline V gives CDR1 SGHAT, CDR2 FQNNGV. The CDR3 totals 15 residues. The CDR3 DNA reads TGTGCCAGCAGCTTACAGCGGGGGGGGCAAGAGACCCAGTACTTC. Its protein product is CASSLQRGGQETQYF.

V gene TRBV6-2 or TRBV6-3 combines with J gene TRBJ2-7, with D perhaps matching TRBD2 (6 bases). Trimming removed 5 bases at V and 5 bases at J, with 7 bases between. Per germline, CDR1 MNHEY and CDR2 SVGEGT. The CDR3 contains 11 residues. The CDR3 sequence is CASSQRDEQYF. CDR3 bases: TGTGCCAGCAGTCAGCGGGACGAGCAGTACTTC.

This chain connects TRBV10-3 to TRBJ1-4, with 11 bases that match TRBD1. CDR1 is ENHRY, CDR2 SYGVKD, per germline. This CDR3 contains 14 residues. With V trimmed by 4 bases and J by 7 bases, 2 bases remained unmatched. The CDR3: CAISADRGLEKLFF. CDR3 DNA sequence: TGTGCCATCAGTGCGGACAGGGGGCTTGAAAAACTGTTTTTT.

The chain joins TRBV5-1 to TRBJ2-1; 8 bases are a match to TRBD1. Germline CDR1 SGHRS, CDR2 YFSETQ. This CDR3 has 15 residues. J was trimmed by 4 bases and V by 4 bases; bases with no gene match: 7. The CDR3 DNA sequence: TGCGCCAGCAGCCCCGGGACAGGCGGGTACAATGAGCAGTTCTTC. It is translated as CASSPGTGGYNEQFF.

V is TRBV5-1 and J is TRBJ2-7; possibly TRBD1 for D (6 bases). This CDR3 has 15 amino acids. V was clipped by 6 bases and J by 4 bases, with 20 bases between them. Germline loops: CDR1 SGHRS, CDR2 YFSETQ. The CDR3 coding sequence is TGCGCCAGCAAACCCCTACAGGGCCAGGGATACGAGCAGTACTTC. It codes for CASKPLQGQGYEQYF.

Regarding this clone: One end of the junction is discordant with germline, which a read error may explain. The chain recombines TRBV6-5 with TRBJ2-1, with D maybe TRBD1 (5 bases). This CDR3 comprises 13 residues. CDR1 and CDR2 (germline): MNHEY, SVGAGI. CDR3 loop: CASSNSRGYEQFF. The CDR3 nucleotides read TGTGCCAGCAGTAACTCAAGGGGCTATGAGCAGTTCTTC.

This sequence joins TRBV19 and TRBJ2-5; possibly TRBD2 for D (6 bases). Trimming cost V 3 bases and J 5 bases, with 13 bases left between them. The CDR3 extends over 14 amino acids. Germline assignment: CDR1 LNHDA and CDR2 SQIVND (reference sequence). The CDR3 reads CASSMAGMWETQYF. CDR3 coding DNA: TGTGCCAGTAGTATGGCGGGGATGTGGGAGACCCAGTACTTC.

This chain joins TRBV7-6 and TRBJ1-4, with D possibly being TRBD1 (5 bases). Trimming took off 2 bases at V and 0 bases at J, with 10 bases between the two ends. Germline assignment: CDR1 SGHVS and CDR2 FNYEAQ. The CDR3 runs 16 residues. CDR3 sequence: CASSLQATATNEKLFF. The CDR3, as DNA: TGTGCCAGCAGCTTACAAGCGACAGCAACTAATGAAAAACTGTTTTTT.

The chain combines TRBV5-1 with TRBJ2-7, with TRBD2 identical over 10 bases. Germline lookup yields CDR1 SGHRS and CDR2 YFSETQ. J gave up 4 bases and V 1 base, and 8 bases lay outside the gene matches. The CDR3 has 16 amino acids. CDR3 residues: CASSLNPSGGIYEQYF. Written as DNA, the CDR3 is TGCGCCAGCAGCTTGAATCCTAGCGGGGGCATTTACGAGCAGTACTTC.

At least ten counts were recorded for this clone. The CDR3, as DNA: TGTGCCAGCAGCGTAGGGAGCGGGAACTACGAGCAGTACTTC. Protein: CASSVGSGNYEQYF. The V and J genes are TRBV9 and TRBJ2-7; the match to TRBD2 covers 7 bases. In germline, CDR1 is SGDLS, CDR2 YYNGEE. The CDR3 has 14 amino acids. The ends lost 0 bases at V and 3 bases at J; junction bases unmatched: 3.

The CDR3 is CASSLWGRAKETQYF. For the CDR3, the DNA is TGTGCCAGCAGCTTATGGGGCAGAGCTAAAGAGACCCAGTACTTC. This chain connects TRBV7-2 to TRBJ2-5; a weak D match, TRBD1 (5 bases). Looked up from germline, CDR1 is SGHTA and CDR2 is FQGNSA. The CDR3 spans 15 residues. Trimming removed 2 bases at V and 3 bases at J, with 13 bases between. Drawing the rest from reference TRBV7-2 and TRBJ2-5, the complete variable domain is GAGVSQSPSNKVTEKGKDVELRCDPISGHTALYWYRQSLGQGLEFLIYFQGNSAPDKSGLPSDRFSAERTGGSVSTLTIQRTQQEDSAVYLCASSLWGRAKETQYFGPGTRLLVL.

CDR3 sequence reads: CASSFPPGVLGPQHF. The CDR3 DNA reads as TGTGCCAGCAGTTTCCCCCCGGGGGTCCTGGGGCCCCAGCATTTT. This chain joins TRBV28 and TRBJ1-5; D may be TRBD1 (5 bases). Trimming left V 3 bases short and J 9 bases short, with 18 bases between. This CDR3 has 15 amino acids. Germline V CDR1 and CDR2: MDHEN, SYDVKM.

This clone was found once. The rearrangement uses TRBV10-3 and TRBJ2-3, with 9 bases identical to TRBD2. The CDR3 is made up of 16 amino acids. Germline loops: CDR1 ENHRY, CDR2 SYGVKD. Trimming at V came to 2 bases and at J to 1 base, leaving 4 bases not matched to a gene. The chain's CDR3 is CAISEVAGVGTDTQYF. CDR3 bases: TGTGCCATCAGTGAGGTAGCGGGAGTGGGCACAGATACGCAGTATTTT.

This clone was observed a few times. The chain is built from TRBV14 and TRBJ1-1; 8 bases line up with TRBD1. The J segment lost 6 bases and the V segment lost 4 bases, leaving 16 bases of the junction unmatched. The CDR3 is 17 amino acids. Germline V gene sequence: CDR1 SGHDN, CDR2 FVKESK. CDR3 in amino acids: CASSPGTGGKRTSEAFF. CDR3 in DNA: TGTGCCAGCAGCCCGGGGACAGGAGGCAAGAGGACATCTGAAGCTTTCTTT. The complete variable domain, with remaining parts taken from reference TRBV14 and TRBJ1-1, reads EAGVTQFPSHSVIEKGQTVTLRCDPISGHDNLYWYRRVMGKEIKFLLHFVKESKQDESGMPNNRFLAERTGGTYSTLKVQPAELEDSGVYFCASSPGTGGKRTSEAFFGQGTRLTVV.

V and J are TRBV15 and TRBJ1-4; D is unclear. Trimming removed 1 base at V and 0 bases at J, with 3 bases between. The CDR3 covers 14 residues. Germline CDR1 is LNHNV and CDR2 is YYDKDF (reference sequence). The CDR3 region is CATSRVTTNEKLFF. As DNA, the CDR3 is TGTGCCACCAGCAGAGTCACAACTAATGAAAAACTGTTTTTT.

V and J are TRBV19 and TRBJ1-1, with 7 positions matching TRBD1. Unmatched junction bases numbered 10, after V lost 10 bases and J lost 5 bases. The CDR3 consists of 13 residues. Germline V gives CDR1 LNHDA, CDR2 SQIVND (reference sequence). For the CDR3, the DNA is TGTGCCACCTCACAGGGGAGGAGGACTGAAGCTTTCTTT. Its protein is CATSQGRRTEAFF. Using reference TRBV19 and TRBJ1-1 for the parts outside the CDR3, the full variable domain is DGGITQSPKYLFRKEGQNVTLSCEQNLNHDAMYWYRQDPGQGLRLIYYSQIVNDFQKGDIAEGYSVSREKKESFPLTVTSAQKNPTAFYLCATSQGRRTEAFFGQGTRLTVV.

Comments on this clone: Additional DNA sequences in this sample encode the identical CDR3. The chain joins TRBV19 to TRBJ2-7, with TRBD1 as a possible D gene (6 bases). The CDR3 spans 13 residues. The V end was cut by 5 bases, the J end by 1 base, with 9 bases between. Germline V gene sequence: CDR1 LNHDA, CDR2 SQIVND (reference sequence). The CDR3 coding sequence is TGTGCCAGTAGTTCGACAGGTTCCTACGAGCAGTACTTC. Its protein is CASSSTGSYEQYF.

In this sample, this clone turned up a few times. The chain recombines TRBV29-1 with TRBJ1-5; D is unresolved. The V end was cut by 6 bases, the J end by 2 bases, with 8 bases between. Germline V gene lookup returns CDR1 SQVTM and CDR2 ANQGSEA. The CDR3 loop spans 12 amino acids. CDR3 sequence reads: CSVGDGNQPQHF. The CDR3 DNA follows: TGCAGCGTCGGAGACGGCAATCAGCCCCAGCATTTT.

This rearrangement joins TRBV5-5 to TRBJ2-5; D perhaps matches TRBD2 (6 bases). Looked up from germline, CDR1 is SGHKS and CDR2 is YYEKEE (reference sequence). The CDR3 is 16 residues long. Trimming shortened V by 0 bases and J by 5 bases, and 17 bases separated the two germline ends. The CDR3 DNA reads as TGTGCCAGCAGCTTGGCCGCGGTGGGAGGCTGGGAGACCCAGTACTTC. This encodes CASSLAAVGGWETQYF.

The chain couples TRBV5-1 to TRBJ1-6; a weak D match, TRBD1 (6 bases). Germline CDR1 reads SGHRS; CDR2 reads YFSETQ. The V and J ends lost 4 bases and 0 bases respectively, with 11 bases between them. The CDR3 covers 16 residues. CDR3 residues: CASSKTGSSYNSPLHF. Here the CDR3 DNA reads TGCGCCAGCAGCAAAACAGGGAGCTCCTATAATTCACCCCTCCACTTT.

The CDR3 nucleotides are TGTGCCAGCGAGAAGCGGACTAGCGGGGGCACAGATACGCAGTATTTT. This codes for CASEKRTSGGTDTQYF. V is TRBV2 and J is TRBJ2-3; 12 bases map to TRBD2. The CDR3 has 16 amino acids. The trim removed 8 bases at V and 1 base at J, leaving 7 bases unmatched. Per germline, CDR1 SNHLY and CDR2 FYNNEI.